The 21 T cell receptor beta chains below come from one sample, sequenced in a study of graft-versus-host responses after intestinal transplantation. Clones were sequenced by immunoSEQ multiplex PCR, and TCRdb holds only the in-frame ones, with some missing. The table records some 44,000 clones, over 85% of them present only once. Sample: PBMCs, taken around 350 days after intestinal transplant. All receptors derive from a human patient who received an intestinal transplant, so some T cells may come from the graft donor.

V is TRBV29-1 and J is TRBJ2-5, with D possibly being TRBD2 (6 bases). The germline V gene encodes CDR1 SQVTM and CDR2 ANQGSEA. This CDR3 has 16 residues. The ends were cut back, 0 bases at V and 2 bases at J, with 16 bases in the middle. The CDR3 DNA follows: TGCAGCGTTGAAGAAGGCCTGGTAGCGGCACAAGAGACCCAGTACTTC. Translation: CSVEEGLVAAQETQYF.

The genes are TRBV4-1 and TRBJ1-5, with a weak D call TRBD1 (6 bases). This CDR3 contains 16 residues. V lost 0 bases to trimming and J lost 7 bases, with 16 bases between them. CDR1 and CDR2 (germline): MGHRA, YSYEKL. CDR3 sequence: CASSQEEGRGRQPQHF. Here the CDR3 DNA reads TGCGCCAGCAGCCAAGAAGAGGGCAGGGGCAGGCAGCCCCAGCATTTT.

This sequence joins TRBV19 and TRBJ2-3; D not certain. The V gene's germline CDR1 is LNHDA and CDR2 SQIVND (reference sequence). V lost 1 base, J lost 3 bases, and 11 bases lay in between. There are 15 residues in the CDR3. The CDR3 reads CASSIGLEATDTQYF. The CDR3 DNA follows: TGTGCCAGTAGTATAGGGCTAGAGGCGACAGATACGCAGTATTTT.

The chain employs TRBV7-9 and TRBJ2-1, with D perhaps assigned TRBD1 or TRBD2 (6 bases each). V lost 5 bases, J lost 9 bases, and 11 bases lay in between. The CDR3 covers 12 residues. Per the germline V gene, CDR1 is SEHNR and CDR2 is FQNEAQ (reference sequence). The CDR3 DNA sequence: TGTGCCAGCAGCCCACAGGGAGGTGAGCAGTTCTTC. It codes for CASSPQGGEQFF.

The gene calls are TRBV2 and TRBJ2-5, with D perhaps matching TRBD1 (5 bases). The ends were cut back, 2 bases at V and 0 bases at J, with 13 bases in the middle. The CDR3 extends over 16 amino acids. The V gene's germline CDR1 is SNHLY and CDR2 FYNNEI. CDR3 loop: CASSEWGRTYQETQYF. The CDR3, as DNA: TGTGCCAGCAGTGAATGGGGCAGGACATACCAAGAGACCCAGTACTTC.

The chain couples TRBV10-3 to TRBJ2-7; TRBD2 matches at 12 bases. The CDR3 has 14 amino acids. The J segment lost 3 bases and the V segment lost 4 bases, leaving 1 base of the junction unmatched. Germline-derived CDR1 and CDR2 are ENHRY and SYGVKD. Here the CDR3 reads CAISGTSGDYEQYF. CDR3 DNA sequence: TGTGCCATCAGTGGGACTAGCGGGGACTACGAGCAGTACTTC.

The gene calls are TRBV25-1 and TRBJ2-5; D tentatively reads TRBD1 or TRBD2 (5 bases each). Gene TRBJ2-7 matches the end of the DNA better, so the J call may be wrong. This CDR3 contains 11 residues. The germline V gene encodes CDR1 MGHDK and CDR2 SYGVNS. In nucleotides, the CDR3 is TGTGCCAGCAGTGAAGGGGGCGAGCAGTACTTC. It yields the protein CASSEGGEQYF.

This chain joins TRBV6-8 and TRBJ1-6, with D tentatively TRBD1 (6 bases). Germline CDR1 is MNHGY and CDR2 is SAAAGT. This CDR3 region has 14 residues. Trimming pared 7 bases from V and 7 bases from J, leaving 14 bases between. The DNA of the CDR3 is TGTGCCAGCATATTGGGGACACTGAATTCACCCCTCCACTTT. Protein product: CASILGTLNSPLHF.

This clone was picked up one time. This rearrangement joins TRBV7-2 to TRBJ1-3; TRBD1 might be the D (5 bases). V shed 5 bases and J shed 4 bases, with 9 bases lying between them. This CDR3 is built from 13 residues. Germline V CDR1 and CDR2: SGHTA, FQGNSA. For the CDR3, the DNA is TGTGCCAGCAGCCCCCGACAGGGAAACACCATATATTTT. It is translated as CASSPRQGNTIYF.

The chain carries TRBV5-4 and TRBJ2-2; D is unclear. The CDR3 has 14 amino acids. Looked up from germline, CDR1 is SGHNT and CDR2 is YYREEE (reference sequence). V was clipped by 6 bases and J by 1 base, with 10 bases between them. This chain's CDR3 is CASNKQRNTGELFF. The CDR3 coding sequence is TGTGCCAGCAACAAACAGCGGAACACCGGGGAGCTGTTTTTT.

The chain uses TRBV11-1 and TRBJ2-5; 9 nucleotides line up with TRBD2. This CDR3 is built from 16 residues. V gave up 5 bases and J gave up 5 bases; unmatched junction bases: 12. Germline V lookup: CDR1 SGHAT, CDR2 FQDESV (reference sequence). The CDR3 DNA sequence: TGTGCCAGCAGCAGACTAGCGGAGAGGACCAGGGAGACCCAGTACTTC. This sequence encodes CASSRLAERTRETQYF.

The chain carries TRBV5-4 and TRBJ2-5, with 10 bases aligning to TRBD1. Germline values: CDR1 SGHNT, CDR2 YYREEE (reference sequence). The CDR3 contains 15 residues. J lost 4 bases, V lost 2 bases, and 5 bases had no gene match. CDR3 protein: CASSLPGQGTETQYF. CDR3 coding DNA: TGTGCCAGCAGCTTACCGGGACAGGGGACAGAGACCCAGTACTTC.

This rearrangement joins TRBV7-9 to TRBJ2-3; 9 nucleotides align to TRBD2. After removal of 4 bases from V and 2 bases from J, the junction contained 10 bases not matched to a gene. Germline V CDR1 and CDR2: SEHNR, FQNEAQ (reference sequence). The CDR3 has 17 residues. CDR3 amino acids: CASSSGLASRNTDTQYF. In DNA, the CDR3 is TGTGCCAGCAGCTCGGGACTAGCTTCAAGAAACACAGATACGCAGTATTTT.

The V and J genes are TRBV9 and TRBJ1-5; D not resolved. The CDR3 spans 15 residues. Per germline, CDR1 SGDLS and CDR2 YYNGEE. With 0 bases removed from V and 4 bases from J, the gap between germline ends came to 11 bases. CDR3 in amino acids: CASSVEGFSNQPQHF. The CDR3 bases are TGTGCCAGCAGCGTAGAAGGCTTTTCGAATCAGCCCCAGCATTTT.

The V gene is TRBV12-5, the J gene TRBJ1-5; unclear D gene. Germline assignment: CDR1 LGHNT and CDR2 FRNRAP. The ends were cut back, 5 bases at V and 5 bases at J, with 4 bases in the middle. This CDR3 spans 11 amino acids. CDR3 sequence: CASGPHQPQHF. In DNA, the CDR3 is TGTGCTAGTGGTCCCCATCAGCCCCAGCATTTT.

The chain couples TRBV11-3 to TRBJ2-1; maybe TRBD2 (6 bases). The V end was cut by 1 base, the J end by 8 bases, with 15 bases between. Germline-derived CDR1 and CDR2 are SGHNT and YENEEA. The CDR3 is 15 residues long. CDR3 bases: TGTGCCAGCAGCTTAGGGGGGACTCGAGGCCATGAGCAGTTCTTC. Residues: CASSLGGTRGHEQFF.

The chain is built from TRBV18 and TRBJ1-4, with D perhaps matching TRBD1 (5 bases). V was cut by 2 bases and J by 0 bases, with 13 bases left in between. The CDR3 spans 17 residues. Germline V gene data show CDR1 as KGHSH and CDR2 as LQKENI. CDR3 in DNA: TGTGCCAGCTCACCAGACTTAATGGGGGCAACTAATGAAAAACTGTTTTTT. Translated, it gives CASSPDLMGATNEKLFF.

The chain couples TRBV6-5 to TRBJ1-1; TRBD1 aligns across 7 bases. Per germline, CDR1 MNHEY and CDR2 SVGAGI. The length of the CDR3 is 15 residues. Germline trimming cut 6 bases from V and 0 bases from J; bases unmatched to any gene: 7. DNA of the CDR3: TGTGCCAGCAGCTCGGGGACAGCCATGAACACTGAAGCTTTCTTT. Protein product: CASSSGTAMNTEAFF.

This chain joins TRBV2 and TRBJ1-4; unclear D gene. Trimming stripped 7 bases from V and 8 bases from J, with 11 bases between. Germline V gene sequence: CDR1 SNHLY, CDR2 FYNNEI. The CDR3 contains 12 residues. Here the CDR3 DNA reads TGTGCCAGCATCGAAGGGCAGGAAAAACTGTTTTTT. It codes for CASIEGQEKLFF.

In this sample, this clone turned up a few times. This chain links TRBV2 with TRBJ2-5; D possibly matches TRBD1 or TRBD2 (6 bases each). The CDR3 runs to 13 residues. Trimming left V 8 bases short and J 5 bases short, with 15 bases between. Germline CDR1 reads SNHLY; CDR2 reads FYNNEI. CDR3 DNA sequence: TGTGCCAGCTGCGCCGGGGGCTGGGAGACCCAGTACTTC. As protein: CASCAGGWETQYF.

The rearrangement links TRBV4-1 to TRBJ2-3, with D uncertain. Germline CDR1 MGHRA, CDR2 YSYEKL. The CDR3 spans 15 residues. Trimming took off 0 bases at V and 6 bases at J, with 13 bases between the two ends. The CDR3 DNA sequence: TGCGCCAGCAGCCAAGAGGGCAGCAGGAGCGATACGCAGTATTTT. It specifies CASSQEGSRSDTQYF.